This TCR beta chain appears in the sequencing data of a study of blood T cells in healthy people across ages. Per the germline V gene, CDR1 is LGHNA and CDR2 is YSLEER. The CDR3 covers 16 residues. V was pared by 0 bases and J by 0 bases, with 10 bases between. The second PCR ran about 6 to 11 cycles with a sample-barcoded 5' primer and J-beta primers. MiXCR was run by TCRdb on the 5' RACE reads, yielding one entry per CDR3 protein. The table includes about 1.4 million distinct CDR3 sequences, almost 60% detected once. V is TRBV4-3 and J is TRBJ2-3, with D possibly called TRBD1 or TRBD2 (5 bases each). The source is a man aged 18 to 35 in good health. The material sequenced was blood. The CDR3 is CASSQDRGVSTDTQYF. CDR3 bases: TGCGCCAGCAGCCAAGATCGAGGGGTCAGCACAGATACGCAGTATTTT.